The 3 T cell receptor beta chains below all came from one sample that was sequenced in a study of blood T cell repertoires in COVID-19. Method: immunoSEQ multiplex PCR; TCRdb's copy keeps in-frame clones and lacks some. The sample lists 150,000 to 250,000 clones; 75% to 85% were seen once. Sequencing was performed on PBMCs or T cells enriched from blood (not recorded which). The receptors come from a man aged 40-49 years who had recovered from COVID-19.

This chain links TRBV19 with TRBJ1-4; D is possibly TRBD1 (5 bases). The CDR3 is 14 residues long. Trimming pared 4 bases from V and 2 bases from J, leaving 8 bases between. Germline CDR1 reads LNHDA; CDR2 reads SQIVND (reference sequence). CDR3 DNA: TGTGCCAGTAGTAATCACAGGACTAATGAAAAACTGTTTTTT. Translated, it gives CASSNHRTNEKLFF. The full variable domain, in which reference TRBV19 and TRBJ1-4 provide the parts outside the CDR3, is DGGITQSPKYLFRKEGQNVTLSCEQNLNHDAMYWYRQDPGQGLRLIYYSQIVNDFQKGDIAEGYSVSREKKESFPLTVTSAQKNPTAFYLCASSNHRTNEKLFFGSGTQLSVL.

In DNA form, the CDR3 reads TGCGCCAGCAGCCAGAAACCGGGACTAGCGGGATACAATGAGCAGTTCTTC. Its translation: CASSQKPGLAGYNEQFF. The V gene is TRBV4-3, the J gene TRBJ2-1, with 13 bases fitting TRBD2. CDR1 and CDR2 (germline): LGHNA, YSLEER. V lost 3 bases and J lost 4; bases outside the gene matches: 6. CDR3 length equals 17 residues.

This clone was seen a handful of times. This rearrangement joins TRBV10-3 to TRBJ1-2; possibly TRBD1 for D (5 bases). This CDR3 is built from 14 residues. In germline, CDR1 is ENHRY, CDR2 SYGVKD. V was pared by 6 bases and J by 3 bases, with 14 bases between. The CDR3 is CAISDPVTDYGYTF. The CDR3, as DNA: TGTGCCATCAGCGACCCCGTGACAGACTATGGCTACACCTTC.